Listed below are T cell receptor beta chains from one sample, sequenced in a study of cytomegalovirus exposure and HLA in healthy donors. Measured with immunoSEQ multiplex PCR; TCRdb has only the in-frame clones, and not every one. This repertoire includes 35,000 to 50,000 clones. The sample taken for sequencing was PBMCs. The receptor set was obtained from a woman aged 25-40 years in good health and CMV-seropositive. The CDR3 runs from the conserved cysteine through the conserved F or W. A D gene is named only where the DNA matches it firmly.

V gene	D gene	J gene	CDR3 DNA	CDR3 protein
TRBV4-2	TRBD2	TRBJ2-3	TGTGCCAGCAGCCAAGAACTAGCGGGGGCTTCGGATACGCAGTATTTT	CASSQELAGASDTQYF
TRBV19	TRBD1	TRBJ2-3	TGTGCCAGTAGTCACCGACAGGGGGAGAGAGCCAATACGCAGTATTTT	CASSHRQGERANTQYF
TRBV12-5	TRBD1	TRBJ2-5	TGTGCTAGTGGACCGGACAGGGGGCAGGAGACCCAGTACTTC	CASGPDRGQETQYF
TRBV5-1	NA	TRBJ1-1	TGCGCCAGCAGCTTGGGGACGGGAGGATATGACACTGAAGCTTTCTTT	CASSLGTGGYDTEAFF
TRBV6-1	NA	TRBJ2-7	TGTGCCAGCAGTGAATATTTAGACAGAGGCGACGAGCAGTACTTC	CASSEYLDRGDEQYF
TRBV29-1	NA	TRBJ1-1	TGCAGCGCAAGACAGAACACTGAAGCTTTCTTT	CSARQNTEAFF
TRBV27	NA	TRBJ2-3	TGTGCCAGCAGCTCAGGGGTGGGGGCAGATACGCAGTATTTT	CASSSGVGADTQYF
TRBV2	NA	TRBJ1-1	TGTGCCAGCATCGTCTTTATGAACACTGAAGCTTTCTTT	CASIVFMNTEAFF
TRBV27	TRBD2	TRBJ2-1	TGTGCCAGCAGTGTCATTTCTAAGCGGGGGGCCTTGGGGCAGTTCTTC	CASSVISKRGALGQFF
TRBV5-1	TRBD1	TRBJ1-1	TGCGCCAGCAGCTTGAGACAGGGGGCCTGGAACACTGAAGCTTTCTTT	CASSLRQGAWNTEAFF